The clone carrying this TCR beta chain came up a few times. This sample was taken from a study of blood T cell repertoires in COVID-19. Assay: immunoSEQ multiplex PCR; the TCRdb copy retains only in-frame clones and omits some. The sample yields fewer than 250,000 clones, around 83% seen once. Sequences were obtained from peripheral blood. This receptor was identified in a woman aged 45 to 65 with acute or convalescent COVID-19.

CDR3: CASSVSGNTQYF. For the CDR3, the DNA is TGTGCCAGCAGCGTAAGCGGTAATACGCAGTATTTT. The chain combines TRBV9 with TRBJ2-3; possible D gene TRBD2, 5 bases. CDR1 and CDR2 from the germline V gene are SGDLS and YYNGEE. Trimming took off 1 base at V and 7 bases at J, with 7 bases between the two ends. The CDR3 extends over 12 amino acids.